These 20 T cell receptor beta chains were all obtained from the same sample, sequenced in a study of T-cell memory formation after mild COVID-19. Using its own MiXCR run on the 5' RACE reads, TCRdb lists one record per CDR3 protein. The repertoire holds some 120,000 distinct CDR3 sequences, with about 6.5% as singletons. Input material: PBMCs or a T cell subset sorted from them (not recorded which). The receptor set was obtained from an adult woman who had mild COVID-19 (a few samples of this study predate the infection). Cell type and time point are not known.

This clonotype occurred a few times. The chain combines TRBV7-2 with TRBJ2-3, with unresolved D. Germline assignment: CDR1 SGHTA and CDR2 FQGNSA. This CDR3 has 15 amino acids. V was trimmed by 4 bases and J by 0 bases, leaving 11 bases between them. The CDR3 spells CASSSRRKSTDTQYF. The CDR3 coding sequence is TGTGCCAGCAGCTCCCGGCGAAAAAGCACAGATACGCAGTATTTT.

The chain carries TRBV10-3 and TRBJ2-5, with D tentatively TRBD2 (6 bases). With 9 bases removed from V and 2 bases from J, the gap between germline ends came to 16 bases. The CDR3 sequence is 14 residues long. Germline V gene data show CDR1 as ENHRY and CDR2 as SYGVKD. The DNA of the CDR3 is TGTGCCATTAGCCTGGGACGGGGGCAAGAGACCCAGTACTTC. Protein product: CAISLGRGQETQYF.

The chain recombines TRBV11-2 with TRBJ2-1, with TRBD2 matching 9 bases. The CDR3 loop spans 15 amino acids. In germline, CDR1 is SGHAT, CDR2 FQNNGV. V shed 5 bases and J 5 bases; nucleotides not matched to a gene: 7. The CDR3 nucleotides are TGTGCCAGCAGCCCGATAGCGGGAGCCCACAATGAGCAGTTCTTC. This codes for CASSPIAGAHNEQFF.

This clonotype was counted between two and nine times. V gene TRBV27 combines with J gene TRBJ2-3, with D possibly called TRBD1 or TRBD2 (5 bases each). Germline V gives CDR1 MNHEY, CDR2 SMNVEV (reference sequence). The CDR3 runs to 16 residues. The V end was cut by 2 bases, the J end by 7 bases, with 19 bases between. The DNA of the CDR3 is TGTGCCAGCAGTTTAGGGCTGGCAGGGAGTGTTTATACGCAGTATTTT. Protein sequence: CASSLGLAGSVYTQYF.

This clonotype was seen a handful of times. The gene calls are TRBV19 and TRBJ2-3; D is possibly TRBD2 (6 bases). V was trimmed by 10 bases and J by 3 bases, leaving 11 bases between them. This CDR3 spans 12 amino acids. Germline V CDR1 and CDR2: LNHDA, SQIVND (reference sequence). The CDR3 region has the DNA TGTGCCACACGGGAGTCTACAGATACGCAGTATTTT. It specifies CATRESTDTQYF.

At least ten counts were recorded for this clonotype. The chain uses TRBV6-1 and TRBJ2-3; TRBD2 agrees at 7 bases. After removal of 4 bases from V and 5 bases from J, the junction contained 6 bases not matched to a gene. The CDR3 covers 14 residues. CDR1 MNHNS and CDR2 SASEGT come from the germline V gene. This chain's CDR3 is CASSVGGSGDTQYF. The DNA for the CDR3 is TGTGCCAGCAGTGTGGGCGGGAGTGGAGATACGCAGTATTTT.

This clonotype was found a few times. V is TRBV3-1 and J is TRBJ1-5; a possible D gene is TRBD1 (5 bases). The CDR3 spans 13 residues. V was cut by 5 bases and J by 4 bases, with 9 bases left in between. The germline gives CDR1 LGHDT, CDR2 YNNKEL (reference sequence). The CDR3 bases are TGTGCCAGCAGCGCCCAGGGAAATCAGCCCCAGCATTTT. Amino acids: CASSAQGNQPQHF.

This clonotype has only a few counts. The CDR3 bases are TGTGCCAGTCAGGGACACCTATTCCCGTACGAGCAGTACTTC. This gives the protein CASQGHLFPYEQYF. The gene calls are TRBV27 and TRBJ2-7, with a weak D call TRBD1 (6 bases). This CDR3 spans 14 amino acids. Looked up from germline, CDR1 is MNHEY and CDR2 is SMNVEV (reference sequence). The germline V and J ends were trimmed by 9 bases and 4 bases, with 19 bases remaining between them.

This clonotype was observed at least ten times. This chain joins TRBV6-6 and TRBJ2-1; 11 bases are shared with TRBD1. V was pared by 6 bases and J by 6 bases, with 4 bases of the junction left unmatched. CDR1 and CDR2 from the germline V gene are MNHNY and SVGAGI (reference sequence). CDR3 length: 14 residues. The CDR3 spells CASRVGTGGNEQFF. CDR3 in DNA: TGTGCCAGCAGGGTCGGGACAGGGGGCAATGAGCAGTTCTTC.

This clonotype has ten or more counts. This chain connects TRBV11-2 to TRBJ2-5; D unresolved. Trimming pared 4 bases from V and 7 bases from J, leaving 7 bases between. The germline CDR1 and CDR2 sequences are SGHAT and FQNNGV. This CDR3 is 11 amino acids long. CDR3 protein: CASSSGATQYF. CDR3 coding DNA: TGTGCCAGCAGCTCCGGCGCGACCCAGTACTTC.

The chain links TRBV5-5 to TRBJ1-5; D call uncertain. Deletions cut 0 bases from V and 4 bases from J, with 8 bases between. Germline CDR1 SGHKS, CDR2 YYEKEE (reference sequence). CDR3 length: 14 residues. CDR3 sequence (DNA): TGTGCCAGCAGCTTGGGCAGGAGGAATCAGCCCCAGCATTTT. It codes for CASSLGRRNQPQHF.

The V and J genes are TRBV9 and TRBJ1-6; D might be TRBD1 (6 bases). The V end was cut by 4 bases, the J end by 10 bases, with 15 bases between. Germline V gives CDR1 SGDLS, CDR2 YYNGEE. The CDR3 loop spans 14 amino acids. In nucleotides, the CDR3 is TGTGCCAGCAGCCGACCGGGGGGCGGATCACCCCTCCACTTT. The encoded protein is CASSRPGGGSPLHF. Drawing the rest from reference TRBV9 and TRBJ1-6, the complete variable domain is DSGVTQTPKHLITATGQRVTLRCSPRSGDLSVYWYQQSLDQGLQFLIQYYNGEERAKGNILERFSAQQFPDLHSELNLSSLELGDSALYFCASSRPGGGSPLHFGNGTRLTVT.

The table lists this clonotype with a few counts. This sequence joins TRBV5-6 and TRBJ2-4; either TRBD1 or TRBD2 may supply D (7 bases each). There are 15 residues in the CDR3. The V and J ends lost 0 bases and 6 bases respectively, with 13 bases between them. Germline assignment: CDR1 SGHDT and CDR2 YYEEEE. The CDR3 bases are TGTGCCAGCAGCTTGGAGTCAGGGGGGGTAAACATTCAGTACTTC. It encodes CASSLESGGVNIQYF.

The chain has TRBV27 and TRBJ2-3; D perhaps matches TRBD1 (6 bases). The CDR3 contains 16 residues. Germline V gene lookup returns CDR1 MNHEY and CDR2 SMNVEV (reference sequence). V lost 4 bases and J 4 bases, leaving 18 bases between the germline ends. The CDR3 DNA follows: TGTGCCAGCAGTTCCCCGGTCAGGGGAGCGGCAGATACGCAGTATTTT. As protein: CASSSPVRGAADTQYF.

This clonotype was seen ten or more times. The chain is built from TRBV24-1 and TRBJ2-5; 14 bases map to TRBD2. This CDR3 comprises 16 residues. V was pared by 5 bases and J by 5 bases, with 6 bases of the junction left unmatched. Germline lookup yields CDR1 KGHDR and CDR2 SFDVKD. The CDR3 spells CATSAGTSGGFETQYF. CDR3 DNA sequence: TGTGCCACCAGTGCCGGGACTAGCGGGGGTTTTGAGACCCAGTACTTC.

The chain uses TRBV7-2 and TRBJ2-7; tentative D call: TRBD1 (5 bases). The ends were cut back, 3 bases at V and 3 bases at J, with 18 bases in the middle. The CDR3 has 16 amino acids. CDR1 and CDR2 from the germline V gene are SGHTA and FQGNSA. CDR3: CASSFAGFWADYEQYF. The DNA for the CDR3 is TGTGCCAGCAGCTTCGCAGGGTTTTGGGCTGACTACGAGCAGTACTTC.

This clonotype has just a few counts. The V call is TRBV7-8, the J call TRBJ1-5; the match to TRBD1 covers 7 bases. The V gene end was trimmed by 2 bases and the J gene end by 4 bases; junction bases not matched to a gene: 5. Germline V CDR1 and CDR2: SGHVS, FQNEAQ. This CDR3 has 15 residues. The CDR3 DNA reads TGTGCCAGCAGCTTATCAGGGGGGTTGAATCAGCCCCAGCATTTT. It is translated as CASSLSGGLNQPQHF.

This clonotype was counted only a few times. The chain has TRBV19 and TRBJ1-5; 9 nucleotides match TRBD1. Germline V CDR1 and CDR2: LNHDA, SQIVND (reference sequence). The CDR3 extends over 16 amino acids. Trimming removed 7 bases from V and 2 bases from J; junction bases left unmatched: 9. The CDR3 DNA sequence: TGTGCCAGTACTCAGACAGGGGGTCGAGGCAATCAGCCCCAGCATTTT. Encoded protein: CASTQTGGRGNQPQHF.

This clonotype was found many times. This CDR3 is CSGIAGGLNTEAFF. The CDR3 coding sequence is TGCAGCGGAATTGCAGGGGGTTTGAACACTGAAGCTTTCTTT. The chain combines TRBV29-1 with TRBJ1-1, with TRBD1 matching over 7 bases. Germline V gives CDR1 SQVTM, CDR2 ANQGSEA. CDR3 size: 14 residues. With V trimmed by 7 bases and J by 0 bases, 8 bases remained unmatched.

At least ten counts were recorded for this clonotype. The gene calls are TRBV20-1 and TRBJ2-2; 8 bases are shared with TRBD2. The CDR3 is 14 amino acids. The germline CDR1 and CDR2 sequences are DFQATT and SNEGSKA (reference sequence). Trimming at V came to 5 bases and at J to 3 bases, leaving 5 bases not matched to a gene. Written as DNA, the CDR3 is TGCAGTGCTCCCTTAGCGGGGTACACCGGGGAGCTGTTTTTT. Residues: CSAPLAGYTGELFF.